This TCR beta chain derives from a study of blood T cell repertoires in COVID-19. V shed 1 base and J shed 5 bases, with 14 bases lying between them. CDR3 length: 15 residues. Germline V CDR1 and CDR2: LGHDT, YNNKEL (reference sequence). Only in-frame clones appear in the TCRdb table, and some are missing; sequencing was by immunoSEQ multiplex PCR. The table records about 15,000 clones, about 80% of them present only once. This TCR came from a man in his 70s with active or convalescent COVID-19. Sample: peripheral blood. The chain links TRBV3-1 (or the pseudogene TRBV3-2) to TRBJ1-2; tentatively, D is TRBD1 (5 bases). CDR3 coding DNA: TGTGCCAGCAGCCAAGGAGCAGGGAGGAGGTATGGCTACACCTTC. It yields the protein CASSQGAGRRYGYTF.